These 19 T cell receptor beta chains came from one sample sequenced in a study of shared clonotypes between healthy human individuals. This table comes from immunoSEQ multiplex PCR, and its TCRdb copy is limited to in-frame clones, with some not included. The top ten hold 0.36% of the sample, which has 1.6 million or so clones, 98% to 99% seen once. What was sequenced was naive CD4+ T cells sorted from blood. Subset in this sample: CD45RA+ positively selected. The receptors here all came from a man under 40 in good health.

This rearrangement joins TRBV14 to TRBJ2-1; 12 bases align to TRBD2. Germline CDR1 and CDR2: SGHDN and FVKESK. The CDR3 is made up of 17 amino acids. V lost 2 bases to trimming and J lost 8 bases; unmatched junction nucleotides: 10. The CDR3 bases are TGTGCCAGCAGCCAACCTTTTCTAGCGGGAGGGCCCCATGAGCAGTTCTTC. Translation: CASSQPFLAGGPHEQFF.

J is TRBJ2-1 and V is TRBV11-2, with 9 bases lining up with TRBD2. V dropped 1 base and J dropped 8; count of bases not matched to a gene: 9. Germline CDR1 reads SGHAT; CDR2 reads FQNNGV. The CDR3 extends over 16 amino acids. CDR3 loop: CASSLVFAGGFDEQFF. The DNA of the CDR3 is TGTGCCAGCAGCTTAGTGTTTGCGGGAGGGTTCGATGAGCAGTTCTTC.

On this clone: Other DNA sequences from this sample encode an identical CDR3 as well. The rearrangement joins TRBV20-1 to TRBJ1-1, with D unresolved. Per germline, CDR1 DFQATT and CDR2 SNEGSKA (reference sequence). The CDR3 is made up of 11 amino acids. V shed 1 base and J shed 2 bases, with 2 bases lying between them. The CDR3: CSARANTEAFF. The CDR3 DNA reads TGCAGTGCTAGAGCAAACACTGAAGCTTTCTTT.

The chain has TRBV30 and TRBJ1-1; no firm D call. The CDR3 contains 11 residues. V was shortened by 4 bases and J by 7 bases, with 10 bases between the two germline ends. Germline lookup yields CDR1 GTSNPN and CDR2 SVGIG (reference sequence). In DNA, the CDR3 is TGTGCCTGGAATAGGGAAAGTGAAGCTTTCTTT. It is translated as CAWNRESEAFF. The full variable domain, rest sourced from reference TRBV30 and TRBJ1-1, is SQTIHQWPATLVQPVGSPLSLECTVEGTSNPNLYWYRQAAGRGLQLLFYSVGIGQISSEVPQNLSASRPQDRQFILSSKKLLLSDSGFYLCAWNRESEAFFGQGTRLTVV.

Turning to this clone: This same CDR3 is encoded by further DNA sequences in the sample. The V gene is TRBV29-1, the J gene TRBJ1-2, with D unclear. The V end lost 2 bases, the J end lost 1 base, and 8 bases lay between the germline ends. Germline CDR1 reads SQVTM; CDR2 reads ANQGSEA. The CDR3 contains 13 residues. In DNA, the CDR3 is TGCAGCGTTGAATCGGGGAGTAACTATGGCTACACCTTC. Its protein product is CSVESGSNYGYTF.

V usage is TRBV5-1 and J usage is TRBJ2-7; TRBD1 matches at 10 bases. Germline CDR1 and CDR2: SGHRS and YFSETQ. V shed 5 bases, J shed 0 bases, and the junction held 14 bases outside the gene matches. The CDR3 has 18 amino acids. This chain's CDR3 is CASSRGGQGRQSSYEQYF. CDR3 DNA: TGCGCCAGCAGTCGTGGGGGACAGGGGCGTCAAAGCTCCTACGAGCAGTACTTC.

The V call is TRBV15, the J call TRBJ1-2; a possible D gene is TRBD1 (5 bases). With 0 bases removed from V and 1 base from J, the gap between germline ends came to 12 bases. Germline CDR1 and CDR2: LNHNV and YYDKDF (reference sequence). CDR3 length: 16 amino acids. The CDR3 spells CATSRDKAGINYGYTF. The DNA of the CDR3 is TGTGCCACCAGCAGAGATAAAGCAGGGATTAACTATGGCTACACCTTC.

The chain has TRBV19 and TRBJ2-6, with no clear D. This CDR3 has 16 residues. Deletions cut 7 bases from V and 0 bases from J, with 13 bases between. Germline V gene sequence: CDR1 LNHDA, CDR2 SQIVND (reference sequence). The CDR3 bases are TGTGCCAGTACTACCCGCGGAGCCTCTGGGGCCAACGTCCTGACTTTC. It yields the protein CASTTRGASGANVLTF.

V and J are TRBV10-3 and TRBJ2-5; 8 nucleotides align to TRBD1. This CDR3 comprises 15 residues. V shed 6 bases, J shed 5 bases, and the junction held 11 bases outside the gene matches. Germline V lookup: CDR1 ENHRY, CDR2 SYGVKD. CDR3 loop: CAISSRQGTGETQYF. The CDR3 nucleotides read TGTGCCATCAGCTCGCGACAGGGGACGGGGGAGACCCAGTACTTC.

Remarks on this clone: At the DNA level, this CDR3 is encoded by other sequences in the same sample as well. The gene calls are TRBV5-4 and TRBJ1-1, with D tentatively TRBD1 (5 bases). CDR3 size: 13 residues. Trimming stripped 1 base from V and 4 bases from J, with 8 bases between. Germline values: CDR1 SGHNT, CDR2 YYREEE (reference sequence). The CDR3 here is CASSLPGSTEAFF. The CDR3 DNA is TGTGCCAGCAGCTTGCCAGGGAGCACTGAAGCTTTCTTT.

This clone was detected only a few times. Other DNA sequences from this sample encode an identical CDR3 as well. The chain has TRBV29-1 and TRBJ1-1; 8 bases match TRBD1. CDR1 and CDR2 (germline): SQVTM, ANQGSEA. The trim removed 6 bases at V and 2 bases at J, leaving 2 bases unmatched. The CDR3 consists of 12 residues. CDR3 bases: TGCAGCGTCGGACAGGGTAACACTGAAGCTTTCTTT. Translating it yields CSVGQGNTEAFF.

This chain links TRBV30 with TRBJ1-2; no clear D. Trimming left V 4 bases short and J 0 bases short, with 3 bases between. This CDR3 is built from 11 residues. Germline values: CDR1 GTSNPN, CDR2 SVGIG (reference sequence). The CDR3 loop is CAWTANYGYTF. The CDR3 nucleotides read TGTGCCTGGACAGCTAACTATGGCTACACCTTC.

The chain has TRBV27 and TRBJ2-2; D not resolved. CDR3 length: 16 residues. The germline V gene has CDR1 MNHEY and CDR2 SMNVEV (reference sequence). V was cut by 7 bases and J by 4 bases, with 19 bases left in between. The CDR3 loop reads CASTPNLVRATGELFF. The CDR3 bases are TGTGCCAGCACTCCCAATTTAGTTAGGGCCACCGGGGAGCTGTTTTTT.

The chain couples TRBV4-3 to TRBJ2-3; TRBD2 might be the D (6 bases). The ends were cut back, 0 bases at V and 3 bases at J, with 13 bases in the middle. Germline V gives CDR1 LGHNA, CDR2 YSLEER. The CDR3 is 16 amino acids. In nucleotides, the CDR3 is TGCGCCAGCAGCCAAGATAGGATAGCGGTGACAGATACGCAGTATTTT. Its translation: CASSQDRIAVTDTQYF.

This rearrangement joins TRBV4-1 to TRBJ2-1; a possible D gene is TRBD2 (5 bases). This CDR3 comprises 16 residues. Trimming pared 3 bases from V and 5 bases from J, leaving 17 bases between. Germline V gene sequence: CDR1 MGHRA, CDR2 YSYEKL. The CDR3 sequence is CASSQSGIWRDNEQFF. CDR3 bases: TGCGCCAGCAGCCAGTCTGGGATATGGCGGGACAATGAGCAGTTCTTC.

This sequence joins TRBV11-3 and TRBJ2-2; 7 nucleotides agree with TRBD2. Germline V gives CDR1 SGHNT, CDR2 YENEEA. The CDR3 runs 17 residues. With 0 bases clipped from V and 7 bases from J, the junction kept 11 bases outside the gene matches. CDR3 amino acids: CASSLDSVSGKIGELFF. In DNA, the CDR3 is TGTGCCAGCAGCTTAGACTCTGTCAGCGGGAAAATCGGGGAGCTGTTTTTT. Full variable domain (remainder filled in from reference TRBV11-3 and TRBJ2-2): EAGVVQSPRYKIIEKKQPVAFWCNPISGHNTLYWYLQNLGQGPELLIRYENEEAVDDSQLPKDRFSAERLKGVDSTLKIQPAELGDSAVYLCASSLDSVSGKIGELFFGEGSRLTVL.

The rearrangement joins TRBV6-5 to TRBJ2-7; the match to TRBD1 covers 7 bases. The germline CDR1 and CDR2 sequences are MNHEY and SVGAGI. This CDR3 is 14 amino acids long. Germline trimming cut 0 bases from V and 2 bases from J; bases unmatched to any gene: 1. The CDR3 protein is CASSYSTGTYEQYF. CDR3 nucleotides: TGTGCCAGCAGTTACTCGACAGGGACCTACGAGCAGTACTTC.

This clone was seen once. V usage is TRBV6-5 and J usage is TRBJ2-1; maybe TRBD2 (5 bases). The CDR3 has 14 residues. From germline, CDR1 is MNHEY and CDR2 SVGAGI. V was clipped by 8 bases and J by 4 bases, with 15 bases between them. The CDR3 here is CASSKLDPYNEQFF. In nucleotides, the CDR3 is TGTGCCAGCTCGAAACTAGACCCATACAATGAGCAGTTCTTC.

This sequence joins TRBV5-5 and TRBJ2-5; D might be TRBD1 (6 bases). There are 14 residues in the CDR3. The V gene lost 4 bases and the J gene lost 1 base, with 11 bases spanning the gap. Germline-derived CDR1 and CDR2 are SGHKS and YYEKEE (reference sequence). In DNA form, the CDR3 reads TGTGCCAGCAGCATCGCAGGGGTCCAAGAGACCCAGTACTTC. Translated: CASSIAGVQETQYF. The variable domain in full, completed from reference TRBV5-5 and TRBJ2-5, reads DAGVTQSPTHLIKTRGQQVTLRCSPISGHKSVSWYQQVLGQGPQFIFQYYEKEERGRGNFPDRFSARQFPNYSSELNVNALLLGDSALYLCASSIAGVQETQYFGPGTRLLVL.